The 5 T cell receptor beta chains below all came from one sample that was sequenced in a study of blood T cell repertoires in COVID-19. Measured with immunoSEQ multiplex PCR; TCRdb has only the in-frame clones, and not every one. The sample contains some 53,000 clones, roughly 89% of which appear only once. Sequenced sample: peripheral blood. These receptors all come from a man between 60 and 75 years old with active COVID-19.

The chain couples TRBV27 to TRBJ2-7, with 11 bases fitting TRBD2. The CDR3 contains 17 residues. V shed 2 bases and J 6 bases; nucleotides not matched to a gene: 12. Germline CDR1 MNHEY, CDR2 SMNVEV (reference sequence). The CDR3 reads CASSLGSGRALGGEQYF. As DNA, the CDR3 is TGTGCCAGCAGTTTAGGTAGCGGGAGGGCCCTCGGTGGCGAGCAGTACTTC.

The gene calls are TRBV5-4 and TRBJ2-2; 12 bases agree with TRBD2. Germline CDR1 reads SGHNT; CDR2 reads YYREEE (reference sequence). The V segment lost 1 base and the J segment 3 bases; nucleotides outside the gene matches: 7. The CDR3 consists of 18 residues. Written as DNA, the CDR3 is TGTGCCAGCAGCTTGAAACTAGCGGGAGGCGCGGACACCGGGGAGCTGTTTTTT. The encoded protein is CASSLKLAGGADTGELFF.

V and J are TRBV5-4 and TRBJ2-3; 8 nucleotides line up with TRBD2. V was pared by 3 bases and J by 2 bases, with 5 bases of the junction left unmatched. Germline-derived CDR1 and CDR2 are SGHNT and YYREEE (reference sequence). The CDR3 length is 15 residues. The CDR3 is CASSSTSGLTDTQYF. CDR3 DNA: TGTGCCAGCAGCTCTACTAGCGGCCTCACAGATACGCAGTATTTT.

This rearrangement joins TRBV5-1 to TRBJ2-7; D gene uncertain. The ends were cut back, 2 bases at V and 3 bases at J, with 9 bases in the middle. The CDR3 spans 13 residues. CDR1 is SGHRS, CDR2 YFSETQ, per germline. Here the CDR3 reads CASSLDSLYEQYF. CDR3 sequence (DNA): TGCGCCAGCAGCTTAGACTCTCTCTACGAGCAGTACTTC.

The chain uses TRBV28 and TRBJ2-1; D is unclear. CDR3 length: 13 residues. CDR1 is MDHEN, CDR2 SYDVKM, per germline. V dropped 6 bases and J dropped 4 bases, with 10 bases sitting between them. The CDR3 here is CASRAPPYNEQFF. Here the CDR3 DNA reads TGTGCCAGCAGAGCCCCCCCGTACAATGAGCAGTTCTTC.